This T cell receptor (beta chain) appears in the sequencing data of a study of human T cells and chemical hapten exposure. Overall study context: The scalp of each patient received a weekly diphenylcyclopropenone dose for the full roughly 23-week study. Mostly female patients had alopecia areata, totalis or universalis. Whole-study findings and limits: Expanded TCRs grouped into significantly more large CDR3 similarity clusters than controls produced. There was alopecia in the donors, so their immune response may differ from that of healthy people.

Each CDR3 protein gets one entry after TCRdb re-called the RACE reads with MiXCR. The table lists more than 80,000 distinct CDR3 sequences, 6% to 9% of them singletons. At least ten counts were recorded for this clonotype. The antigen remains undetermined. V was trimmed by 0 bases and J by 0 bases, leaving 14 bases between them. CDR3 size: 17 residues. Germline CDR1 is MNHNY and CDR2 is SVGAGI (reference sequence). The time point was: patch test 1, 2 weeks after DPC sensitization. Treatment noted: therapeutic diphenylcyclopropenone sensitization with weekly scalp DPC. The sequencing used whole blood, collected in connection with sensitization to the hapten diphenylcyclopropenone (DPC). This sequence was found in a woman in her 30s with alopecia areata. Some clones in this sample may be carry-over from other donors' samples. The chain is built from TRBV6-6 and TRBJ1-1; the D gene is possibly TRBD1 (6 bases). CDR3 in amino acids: CASSYSREGGLNTEAFF. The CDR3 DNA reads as TGTGCCAGCAGTTACTCCCGGGAGGGGGGGTTGAACACTGAAGCTTTCTTT.